The 30 T cell receptor beta chains presented below share a single source sample, sequenced in a study of cytomegalovirus exposure and HLA in healthy donors. PCR used 60 Vbeta primers and 13 Jbeta primers. Here immunoSEQ multiplex PCR was the method, and the copy in TCRdb shows in-frame clones only, minus some. This table holds over 100,000 clones, roughly 68% found once. The sequenced sample was PBMCs. The receptors were sampled from a woman younger than 45 in good health and CMV-seronegative.

The chain uses TRBV9 and TRBJ2-1, with 10 positions matching TRBD2. The CDR3 totals 16 residues. Germline loops: CDR1 SGDLS, CDR2 YYNGEE. Trimming removed 3 bases from V and 8 bases from J; junction bases left unmatched: 11. CDR3 sequence reads: CASSERAGGPVDEQFF. CDR3 nucleotide sequence: TGTGCCAGCAGCGAAAGAGCGGGAGGGCCCGTCGATGAGCAGTTCTTC.

This clone was seen a few times. The CDR3, as DNA: TGTGCCAGTAGTGTATCGGGTGGTTTCGGCGAGCAGTACTTC. The encoded protein is CASSVSGGFGEQYF. The chain employs TRBV19 and TRBJ2-7; D remains unclear. The CDR3 runs to 14 residues. The ends were cut back, 5 bases at V and 6 bases at J, with 17 bases in the middle. Looked up from germline, CDR1 is LNHDA and CDR2 is SQIVND (reference sequence).

This clone was seen once. The CDR3 bases are TGTGCCAGCAGTATCAGAAGCTCCTATAATTCACCCCTCCACTTT. Its translation: CASSIRSSYNSPLHF. V gene TRBV27 combines with J gene TRBJ1-6; D not resolved. The V end lost 5 bases, the J end lost 0 bases, and 8 bases lay between the germline ends. This CDR3 region has 15 residues. CDR1 is MNHEY and CDR2 is SMNVEV in the germline V gene (reference sequence).

V usage is TRBV18 and J usage is TRBJ1-1; 8 bases are a match to TRBD1. Germline lookup yields CDR1 KGHSH and CDR2 LQKENI. The J segment lost 11 bases and the V segment lost 5 bases, leaving 13 bases of the junction unmatched. The CDR3 contains 14 residues. The CDR3 DNA reads TGTGCCAGCTCAGAGACAGGGGTCGACGTTGGGGCTTTCTTT. Amino acids: CASSETGVDVGAFF.

This sequence joins TRBV5-1 and TRBJ2-5, with 13 bases that match TRBD2. This CDR3 spans 16 amino acids. J gave up 4 bases and V 4 bases, and 7 bases lay outside the gene matches. Germline V CDR1 and CDR2: SGHRS, YFSETQ. CDR3 sequence reads: CASSPGGLAGLETQYF. In nucleotides, the CDR3 is TGCGCCAGCAGCCCGGGGGGACTAGCGGGACTAGAGACCCAGTACTTC.

The chain carries TRBV18 and TRBJ1-2, with TRBD1 matching over 9 bases. This CDR3 comprises 15 residues. Germline loops: CDR1 KGHSH, CDR2 LQKENI. The J segment lost 3 bases and the V segment lost 3 bases, leaving 5 bases of the junction unmatched. In nucleotides, the CDR3 is TGTGCCAGCTCACCGCTGGACAGGGGTGACTATGGCTACACCTTC. Amino acid sequence: CASSPLDRGDYGYTF. Looking up the rest from reference TRBV18 and TRBJ1-2 gives the full variable domain: NAGVMQNPRHLVRRRGQEARLRCSPMKGHSHVYWYRQLPEEGLKFMVYLQKENIIDESGMPKERFSAEFPKEGPSILRIQQVVRGDSAAYFCASSPLDRGDYGYTFGSGTRLTVV.

This chain links TRBV2 with TRBJ2-7, with 8 bases aligning to TRBD1. Germline V CDR1 and CDR2: SNHLY, FYNNEI. With 1 base clipped from V and 5 bases from J, the junction kept 7 bases outside the gene matches. The CDR3 consists of 15 residues. Here the CDR3 DNA reads TGTGCCAGCAGTGAAGTCGGACAGGGATACAACGAGCAGTACTTC. This gives the protein CASSEVGQGYNEQYF. The full variable domain, its missing parts supplied by reference TRBV2 and TRBJ2-7, is EPEVTQTPSHQVTQMGQEVILRCVPISNHLYFYWYRQILGQKVEFLVSFYNNEISEKSEIFDDQFSVERPDGSNFTLKIRSTKLEDSAMYFCASSEVGQGYNEQYFGPGTRLTVT.

The chain recombines TRBV5-1 with TRBJ2-2, with unresolved D. V was cut by 3 bases and J by 5 bases, with 8 bases left in between. The CDR3 is made up of 13 amino acids. Germline assignment: CDR1 SGHRS and CDR2 YFSETQ. As DNA, the CDR3 is TGCGCCAGCAGCTATGACGGGACCGGGGAGCTGTTTTTT. This sequence encodes CASSYDGTGELFF.

The rearrangement joins TRBV5-4 to TRBJ2-6, with D possibly being TRBD1 (5 bases). The CDR3 is made up of 17 amino acids. Looked up from germline, CDR1 is SGHNT and CDR2 is YYREEE (reference sequence). Trimming pared 4 bases from V and 2 bases from J, leaving 16 bases between. The CDR3 DNA reads TGTGCCAGCAGCGGGGCCCTAAAAGGGACTGGGGCCAACGTCCTGACTTTC. This gives the protein CASSGALKGTGANVLTF.

DNA of the CDR3: TGTGCCATCGGGGGGCAGGCGGGAGCTGGAAACACCATATATTTT. Its translation: CAIGGQAGAGNTIYF. The chain employs TRBV10-3 and TRBJ1-3; D is possibly TRBD1 (6 bases). V was trimmed by 8 bases and J by 2 bases, leaving 16 bases between them. The length of the CDR3 is 15 residues. Germline V lookup: CDR1 ENHRY, CDR2 SYGVKD.

The CDR3 DNA is TGTGCCAGCAGTGAGCTGGGACAGGGTAACACCGGGGAGCTGTTTTTT. It translates to CASSELGQGNTGELFF. The V call is TRBV25-1, the J call TRBJ2-2; 9 positions match TRBD1. The CDR3 sequence is 16 residues long. Germline CDR1 is MGHDK and CDR2 is SYGVNS. Losses at the gene ends were 3 bases for V and 2 bases for J; bases not matched to a gene: 4.

The chain uses TRBV28 and TRBJ1-5; D may be TRBD1 (6 bases). Trimming took 8 bases from V and 3 from J, leaving 17 bases between them. This CDR3 is built from 15 residues. The germline V gene has CDR1 MDHEN and CDR2 SYDVKM. Written as DNA, the CDR3 is TGTGCCAGCGGGGGGGCATCTCTTCCCAATCAGCCCCAGCATTTT. Translation gives CASGGASLPNQPQHF. Full variable domain (missing parts from reference TRBV28 and TRBJ1-5): DVKVTQSSRYLVKRTGEKVFLECVQDMDHENMFWYRQDPGLGLRLIYFSYDVKMKEKGDIPEGYSVSREKKERFSLILESASTNQTSMYLCASGGASLPNQPQHFGDGTRLSIL.

The chain is built from TRBV27 and TRBJ2-7; 9 positions agree with TRBD1. The CDR3 has 16 residues. Trimming cost V 3 bases and J 0 bases; bases outside gene matches: 6. Germline V gene lookup returns CDR1 MNHEY and CDR2 SMNVEV (reference sequence). The CDR3 region has the DNA TGTGCCAGCAGTTTGGTTGGACAGGGGATCTCCTACGAGCAGTACTTC. Amino acid sequence: CASSLVGQGISYEQYF.

V and J are TRBV27 and TRBJ2-7, with TRBD2 matching 8 bases. The CDR3 length is 14 residues. Germline V gene sequence: CDR1 MNHEY, CDR2 SMNVEV (reference sequence). V was pared by 4 bases and J by 3 bases, with 5 bases of the junction left unmatched. The CDR3 region has the DNA TGTGCCAGCAGTTCGGGAGGGAGGAGCTACGAGCAGTACTTC. It yields the protein CASSSGGRSYEQYF.

This chain uses TRBV29-1 with TRBJ1-5; TRBD1 matches at 8 bases. The junction had 7 bases not matched to a gene; V was cut back by 6 bases and J by 6 bases. The CDR3 is 13 amino acids. Per the germline V gene, CDR1 is SQVTM and CDR2 is ANQGSEA. The CDR3 region is CSVGQGAGQPQHF. As DNA, the CDR3 is TGCAGCGTCGGGCAGGGGGCGGGTCAGCCCCAGCATTTT. The full variable domain, in which reference TRBV29-1 and TRBJ1-5 provide the parts outside the CDR3, is SAVISQKPSRDICQRGTSLTIQCQVDSQVTMMFWYRQQPGQSLTLIATANQGSEATYESGFVIDKFPISRPNLTFSTLTVSNMSPEDSSIYLCSVGQGAGQPQHFGDGTRLSIL.

This rearrangement joins TRBV4-1 to TRBJ2-7; TRBD2 matches 10 bases. Germline V gives CDR1 MGHRA, CDR2 YSYEKL. This CDR3 contains 17 residues. V lost 4 bases and J lost 4; bases outside the gene matches: 13. The CDR3 region is CASSLGLSGRAGYEQYF. CDR3 nucleotide sequence: TGCGCCAGCAGCCTTGGGCTGAGCGGGAGGGCCGGGTACGAGCAGTACTTC.

The genes are TRBV5-1 and TRBJ2-6; 15 nucleotides match TRBD2. Unmatched junction bases numbered 2, after V lost 4 bases and J lost 0 bases. Germline assignment: CDR1 SGHRS and CDR2 YFSETQ. The CDR3 length is 18 residues. The CDR3: CASSMGLAGGSGANVLTF. The DNA of the CDR3 is TGCGCCAGCAGCATGGGACTAGCGGGGGGCTCTGGGGCCAACGTCCTGACTTTC.

This chain uses TRBV5-1 with TRBJ1-6, with unresolved D. The V end lost 3 bases, the J end lost 7 bases, and 8 bases lay between the germline ends. The CDR3 is 13 amino acids. Germline lookup yields CDR1 SGHRS and CDR2 YFSETQ. The CDR3, as DNA: TGCGCCAGCAGCTATGACGGGAATTCACCCCTCCACTTT. This gives the protein CASSYDGNSPLHF.

The J gene is TRBJ2-1, the V gene TRBV2; TRBD2 matches 10 bases. J lost 6 bases, V lost 2 bases, and 7 bases had no gene match. From germline, CDR1 is SNHLY and CDR2 FYNNEI. The CDR3 loop spans 16 amino acids. The CDR3 bases are TGTGCCAGCAGTGAACCCAGCGGGAGGGCCGGCAATGAGCAGTTCTTC. This encodes CASSEPSGRAGNEQFF.

This rearrangement joins TRBV14 to TRBJ1-2; no clear D. Germline V gene data show CDR1 as SGHDN and CDR2 as FVKESK. The CDR3 is made up of 17 amino acids. V was trimmed by 4 bases and J by 5 bases, leaving 23 bases between them. The CDR3 here is CASSPLAVDTSRYGYTF. The DNA for the CDR3 is TGTGCCAGCAGCCCCCTCGCCGTCGACACGTCACGTTATGGCTACACCTTC.

This sequence joins TRBV21-1 and TRBJ1-5; no check of the table's D call, TRBD1, against the DNA was made. TRBV21-1 is annotated as a pseudogene. CDR3 length: 14 amino acids. CDR3 nucleotide sequence: TGTGCCAGCAGCGACAGGACATTCACTCAGCCCCAGCATTTT. Residues: CASSDRTFTQPQHF.

This clone has only a few counts. The CDR3 region has the DNA TGTGCCAGCAGCGCTGGGACAGGGGGCAATGAGCAGTTCTTC. Translation gives CASSAGTGGNEQFF. The rearrangement uses TRBV9 and TRBJ2-1; 11 bases line up with TRBD1. The V and J ends lost 3 bases and 6 bases, in that order; junction bases with no gene match: 2. The germline CDR1 and CDR2 sequences are SGDLS and YYNGEE. There are 14 residues in the CDR3.

This clone was recorded a few times. This sequence joins TRBV5-1 and TRBJ2-2; TRBD1 might be the D (5 bases). Trimming left V 1 base short and J 6 bases short, with 22 bases between. CDR1 and CDR2 from the germline V gene are SGHRS and YFSETQ. The CDR3 has 18 residues. The CDR3 DNA reads TGCGCCAGCAGCTTGCGAGGTACAGGTCCCATTAAGTCCGGGGAGCTGTTTTTT. It yields the protein CASSLRGTGPIKSGELFF. The complete variable domain, with remaining parts taken from reference TRBV5-1 and TRBJ2-2, reads KAGVTQTPRYLIKTRGQQVTLSCSPISGHRSVSWYQQTPGQGLQFLFEYFSETQRNKGNFPGRFSGRQFSNSRSEMNVSTLELGDSALYLCASSLRGTGPIKSGELFFGEGSRLTVL.

V usage is TRBV5-1 and J usage is TRBJ1-1; D not certain. The CDR3 is made up of 14 amino acids. Germline values: CDR1 SGHRS, CDR2 YFSETQ. V was shortened by 5 bases and J by 4 bases, with 15 bases between the two germline ends. CDR3 region: CASSLTLAGTEAFF. The CDR3 DNA follows: TGCGCCAGCAGTTTGACCCTTGCCGGCACTGAAGCTTTCTTT.

V and J are TRBV30 and TRBJ1-5, with D tentatively TRBD1 (6 bases). Germline values: CDR1 GTSNPN, CDR2 SVGIG (reference sequence). V dropped 0 bases and J dropped 2 bases, with 11 bases sitting between them. The CDR3 runs 15 residues. The CDR3 bases are TGTGCCTGGAGTGTGAGGGGGTTAGGCAATCAGCCCCAGCATTTT. Translating it yields CAWSVRGLGNQPQHF.

DNA for the CDR3: TGTGCCAGCAGCACCTTAGCGGGAGGAAATGAGCAGTTCTTC. Translating it yields CASSTLAGGNEQFF. This chain uses TRBV7-6 with TRBJ2-1; 10 nucleotides match TRBD2. The germline gives CDR1 SGHVS, CDR2 FNYEAQ. The CDR3 runs to 14 residues. The trim removed 5 bases at V and 7 bases at J, leaving 5 bases unmatched.

V is TRBV28 and J is TRBJ1-1, with D possibly being TRBD1 (5 bases). This CDR3 spans 11 amino acids. Germline assignment: CDR1 MDHEN and CDR2 SYDVKM. Trimming stripped 3 bases from V and 11 bases from J, with 10 bases between. The CDR3 sequence: CASSFKGPAFF. The CDR3 DNA is TGTGCCAGCAGTTTTAAGGGGCCCGCTTTCTTT.

The chain joins TRBV2 to TRBJ1-4, with no clear D. CDR1 SNHLY and CDR2 FYNNEI come from the germline V gene. Deletions cut 1 base from V and 7 bases from J, with 13 bases between. The CDR3 extends over 15 amino acids. CDR3 nucleotides: TGTGCCAGCAGTGAAGAGGTCGGTCCGGGTGAAAAACTGTTTTTT. It codes for CASSEEVGPGEKLFF.

J is TRBJ2-5 and V is TRBV18, with 11 bases fitting TRBD2. This CDR3 is 16 amino acids long. CDR1 and CDR2 from the germline V gene are KGHSH and LQKENI. Germline trimming cut 4 bases from V and 1 base from J; bases unmatched to any gene: 5. The CDR3 reads CASSLSTSGTQETQYF. CDR3 sequence (DNA): TGTGCCAGCTCACTTTCGACTAGCGGGACCCAAGAGACCCAGTACTTC.

The chain has TRBV25-1 and TRBJ2-3; D unresolved. Germline CDR1 is MGHDK and CDR2 is SYGVNS. The CDR3 extends over 16 amino acids. Deletions cut 1 base from V and 0 bases from J, with 11 bases between. The CDR3 spells CASSEFQSSSTDTQYF. In DNA, the CDR3 is TGTGCCAGCAGTGAATTTCAGTCCTCTAGCACAGATACGCAGTATTTT. Looking up the rest from reference TRBV25-1 and TRBJ2-3 gives the full variable domain: EADIYQTPRYLVIGTGKKITLECSQTMGHDKMYWYQQDPGMELHLIHYSYGVNSTEKGDLSSESTVSRIRTEHFPLTLESARPSHTSQYLCASSEFQSSSTDTQYFGPGTRLTVL.